The text below deals with one T cell receptor (beta chain). Original methodology: The authors estimated nucleated cell counts from reference gene primer amplification. Assay used: immunoSEQ multiplex PCR; TCRdb lists only in-frame clones, some missing. V, J and clone size are those of that table, while D and trimming were read from the DNA. This table holds some 64,000 clones, around 82% found once. The ends were cut back, 2 bases at V and 5 bases at J, with 14 bases in the middle. CDR3 length equals 15 residues. Germline-derived CDR1 and CDR2 are MNHEY and SMNVEV (reference sequence). The entry originates in a study of blood T cell repertoires in COVID-19. For the study at large: Some COVID-19 samples were acute and others convalescent; all came from the United States, Italy and Spain.

The sequenced sample was peripheral blood. The V gene is TRBV27, the J gene TRBJ2-3; tentative D call: TRBD1 (6 bases). The clonotype comes from a man aged 55 to 69 with COVID-19, enrolled during active disease. CDR3 sequence: CASSLTRQVQDTQYF. The CDR3 bases are TGTGCCAGCAGTTTAACCCGACAGGTTCAAGATACGCAGTATTTT.